This T cell receptor beta chain was retrieved from a study of neurological immune-mediated disorders (dated by TCRdb to the late 2010s). As for the study more broadly: The study compared peripheral blood TCR-beta repertoires of HTLV-I-associated myelopathy (HAM/TSP) patients, multiple sclerosis patients and healthy controls using UMI-based sequencing. The approximately 100 TCR-beta libraries included longitudinal samples, technical triplicates and paired sorted CD4+ and CD8+ T-cell subsets alongside PBMC samples. Of the 70 or so subjects in the cohort, about 14 were HAM/TSP patients, roughly 35 were multiple sclerosis patients, and 20 were healthy controls.

The healthy controls were volunteers from blood banks in Maryland, USA. Libraries from unsorted PBMCs were made from 2 million PBMCs kept in RNAlater at -80 degrees C until RNA extraction. Peripheral blood was subjected to Ficoll-Hypaque density gradient centrifugation to isolate PBMCs, which were then cryopreserved in liquid nitrogen. cDNA synthesis used template-switch 5'RACE with a primer carrying a 10-nucleotide random unique molecular identifier tagging each TCR transcript. Every sequencing run yielded over 200 million TCR-beta sequences covering 15-18 subjects. The RNeasy kit was used for extraction of total RNA. The KAPA Real-time Library Amplification kit was used to amplify TCR-beta VDJ regions with primers for the TCR constant region and the 5'RACE anchor. Sample indexes and Illumina adaptors were added in a first PCR, after which library yield was increased in a second PCR. After Ampure bead purification, the roughly 650 bp TCR product was size-selected on a 2% E-gel SizeSelection system. Before pooling, library quality was checked on a Bioanalyzer, concentration was measured with Qubit, and libraries were quantified with the Kapa Library Quantification kit. An Illumina HiSeq 2500 was used to sequence the libraries paired-end at 2 x 150 bp. To increase sequence diversity, roughly 24-31% phiX was spiked into each library pool. Processing in the source paper ran as follows. The quality-filtered reads were processed with the UMI-based MiGEC pipeline, whose error correction step removed more than 80% of the raw TCR sequences. IMGT germline references were used for aligning VDJ genes, and each clonotype was defined as a unique CDR3 amino acid sequence together with its V-J genes. Clonal expansion, Shannon diversity and CDR3 relatedness were evaluated with VDJtools (CalcPairwiseDistances, ClusterSamples), while phylogenetic trees were built in CLCbio workbench. Using coefficient-of-variation modelling across technical triplicates, the study counted a clone as expanded if it had at least 8 unique UMIs. TCRdb reworked the public reads: Q25 trimming with fastp, MiXCR clone assembly, productive beta chains retained. Entries that share a CDR3 protein sequence are merged under the most common genes and DNA. The authors' filters were not applied to this entry. The sample data list about 79,000 distinct CDR3 sequences, and 13% to 15% of these were observed just once. The top ten clones comprise roughly 7.3% of the sample.

Germline trimming amounts to 1 base on V and 0 bases on J, with 8 as the count of junction bases outside the gene matches. The germline V gene (reference sequence) sets CDR1 to DFQATT and CDR2 to SNEGSKA. The CDR3 covers 18 residues, taking in both the cysteine and the phenylalanine. Solely the CDR3 DNA is kept, with 54 bases framed from the first base. The table lists this clonotype with many counts. No antigen is known for it. No much larger clone is present one base from it, and per-base qualities are unavailable. The full study reports these points: TCR clonal expansion was highest in HAM/TSP patients and lowest in MS patients, with MS patients falling below even healthy controls. No identical CDR3 amino acid sequences were shared among expanded clones across subjects, suggesting private TCR-beta repertoires in all groups.

The sequenced sample consisted of PBMCs. The chain uses TRBV20-1 and TRBJ2-1, and 11 junctional nucleotides match TRBD2. This TCR was recovered from a woman aged 45 to 65 in good health. Here the CDR3 is given as CSARGLAGRGFSYNEQFF. The sequenced DNA is TGCAGTGCTAGAGGACTAGCGGGGCGCGGGTTCTCCTACAATGAGCAGTTCTTC.